A selection of T cell receptor beta chains follows, all from one sample in a study of cytomegalovirus exposure and HLA in healthy donors. The protocol was immunoSEQ multiplex PCR, while the TCRdb copy is restricted to in-frame clones and leaves out a portion. The repertoire holds around 130,000 clones, approximately 85% seen once, with about 6.7% in the top ten. The sequencing sample was made of PBMCs. These receptors were collected from a woman younger than 45 in good health and CMV-seropositive. CDR3s include the opening cysteine and the closing phenylalanine or tryptophan. Each record gives: V gene, clone size, D gene, J gene, CDR3 DNA, CDR3 protein. The D gene is left open where the match is weak. Only part of the rows carry a size: once, few, many, or a class if the clone is expanded.

v_gene: TRBV4-1
abundance: -
d_gene: -
j_gene: TRBJ1-1
CDR3nt: TGCGCCAGCAGCCAAGGGACAGCGAACACTGAAGCTTTCTTT
CDR3aa: CASSQGTANTEAFF

v_gene: TRBV29-1
abundance: -
d_gene: TRBD1
j_gene: TRBJ1-4
CDR3nt: TGCAGCGTTATACAGGGGCAGGGGAATGAAAAACTGTTTTTT
CDR3aa: CSVIQGQGNEKLFF

v_gene: TRBV6-5
abundance: -
d_gene: -
j_gene: TRBJ2-5
CDR3nt: TGTGCCAGCAGTTACTCGAGTTTGGGGGGCCAAGAGACCCAGTACTTC
CDR3aa: CASSYSSLGGQETQYF

v_gene: TRBV29-1
abundance: -
d_gene: TRBD1
j_gene: TRBJ2-5
CDR3nt: TGCAGCGTTTCTTGGACAGGTCAAGAGACCCAGTACTTC
CDR3aa: CSVSWTGQETQYF

v_gene: TRBV5-4
abundance: -
d_gene: -
j_gene: TRBJ2-1
CDR3nt: TGTGCCAGCAGCTTGACGGCGGCTTCCTACAATGAGCAGTTCTTC
CDR3aa: CASSLTAASYNEQFF

v_gene: TRBV19
abundance: -
d_gene: -
j_gene: TRBJ1-2
CDR3nt: TGTGCCAGTAGTATGAGCGCCACCCATCCCAACTATGGCTACACCTTC
CDR3aa: CASSMSATHPNYGYTF

v_gene: TRBV6-5
abundance: -
d_gene: TRBD1
j_gene: TRBJ2-7
CDR3nt: TGTGCCAGCACGGACAGGGCCTACGAGCAGTACTTC
CDR3aa: CASTDRAYEQYF

v_gene: TRBV4-1
abundance: -
d_gene: -
j_gene: TRBJ1-6
CDR3nt: TGCGCCAGCACCAAAGGGGGGGCGGGGGAGGCTAATTCACCCCTCCACTTT
CDR3aa: CASTKGGAGEANSPLHF

v_gene: TRBV18
abundance: once
d_gene: -
j_gene: TRBJ1-4
CDR3nt: TGTGCCAGCTCACCCCAGGGAGGCGGTGAAAAACTGTTTTTT
CDR3aa: CASSPQGGGEKLFF

v_gene: TRBV5-1
abundance: -
d_gene: -
j_gene: TRBJ1-5
CDR3nt: TGCGCCAGCAGCTCCGTAGGGGGTAGCAATCAGCCCCAGCATTTT
CDR3aa: CASSSVGGSNQPQHF

v_gene: TRBV19
abundance: -
d_gene: TRBD1
j_gene: TRBJ1-2
CDR3nt: TGTGCCAGCCTCGCACGGGACAGGAAATATGGCTACACCTTC
CDR3aa: CASLARDRKYGYTF

v_gene: TRBV2
abundance: -
d_gene: TRBD1
j_gene: TRBJ2-7
CDR3nt: TGTGCCAGCAGTGAAGGGGGACAGGTCTACGAGCAGTACTTC
CDR3aa: CASSEGGQVYEQYF

v_gene: TRBV6-1
abundance: -
d_gene: TRBD1
j_gene: TRBJ2-7
CDR3nt: TGTGCCAGCAGTGAACGAACAGGGGGGTCCTACGAGCAGTACTTC
CDR3aa: CASSERTGGSYEQYF

v_gene: TRBV29-1
abundance: -
d_gene: -
j_gene: TRBJ1-1
CDR3nt: TGCAGCGCTGGCCCCGGGGAGAACACTGAAGCTTTCTTT
CDR3aa: CSAGPGENTEAFF

v_gene: TRBV6-1
abundance: few
d_gene: TRBD2
j_gene: TRBJ2-7
CDR3nt: TGTGCCAGCAGTTTGACTAGCGGGAACTACGAGCAGTACTTC
CDR3aa: CASSLTSGNYEQYF

v_gene: TRBV11-3
abundance: -
d_gene: TRBD1
j_gene: TRBJ2-5
CDR3nt: TGTGCCAGCAGCTTAGGGTCAGGGGGTAGAACCCAGTACTTC
CDR3aa: CASSLGSGGRTQYF

v_gene: TRBV28
abundance: -
d_gene: TRBD1
j_gene: TRBJ1-2
CDR3nt: TGTGCCAGCGGAAGGTACGGGACAGGGGTTTTGGGCTACACCTTC
CDR3aa: CASGRYGTGVLGYTF

v_gene: TRBV19
abundance: once
d_gene: -
j_gene: TRBJ1-1
CDR3nt: TGTGCCAGTAGAGGGGACACCTCTCATACTGAAGCTTTCTTT
CDR3aa: CASRGDTSHTEAFF

v_gene: TRBV18
abundance: -
d_gene: -
j_gene: TRBJ1-2
CDR3nt: TGTGCCAGCTCACCTGAGCAGGCCACTGGCCGCGGCTACACCTTC
CDR3aa: CASSPEQATGRGYTF

v_gene: TRBV13
abundance: -
d_gene: -
j_gene: TRBJ2-3
CDR3nt: TGTGCCAGCAGGGAGAGCGGGCTAGCCCGCACAGATACGCAGTATTTT
CDR3aa: CASRESGLARTDTQYF

v_gene: TRBV5-4
abundance: -
d_gene: -
j_gene: TRBJ2-5
CDR3nt: TGTGCCAGCAGCTTGGGAGGGGGAGAGACCCAGTACTTC
CDR3aa: CASSLGGGETQYF

v_gene: TRBV6-1
abundance: -
d_gene: TRBD1
j_gene: TRBJ1-1
CDR3nt: TGTGCCAGCAGTGAAGTGGGGACAGGGTGGAATGGGGTCTTGAACACTGAAGCTTTCTTT
CDR3aa: CASSEVGTGWNGVLNTEAFF